One T cell receptor beta chain is described in this entry. The sample originates from a study of blood T cell repertoires in COVID-19. Turning to the study itself: Specimens from acute and convalescent COVID-19 originated in the United States, Italy and Spain. In each case, the material was cDNA or gDNA derived from T cells, B-cell-depleted T cells, or PBMCs.

In the study's own analysis: Reference gene primers were amplified, and this amplification served to estimate nucleated cell counts. Using immunoSEQ multiplex PCR, the repertoire was profiled, and TCRdb retains in-frame clones only, with some absent. That table furnishes V, J and clone size, whereas the DNA furnished D and trimming. Counted here are over 20,000 clones, 80% to 90% occurring once; the ten biggest clones make up about 19%. The CDR3 spans 12 residues. From germline, CDR1 is SGHDN and CDR2 FVKESK. With 0 bases removed from V and 8 bases from J, the gap between germline ends came to 6 bases.

The TCR sequence derives from a man between 65 and 85 years old with active COVID-19. The chain recombines TRBV14 with TRBJ2-3, with D uncertain. Sequenced: peripheral blood. The CDR3 DNA reads as TGTGCCAGCAGCCAAGATTATTCTACGCAGTATTTT. Encoded protein: CASSQDYSTQYF. The entire variable domain, with the rest obtained from reference TRBV14 and TRBJ2-3, is as follows: EAGVTQFPSHSVIEKGQTVTLRCDPISGHDNLYWYRRVMGKEIKFLLHFVKESKQDESGMPNNRFLAERTGGTYSTLKVQPAELEDSGVYFCASSQDYSTQYFGPGTRLTVL.